The next 14 T cell receptor beta chains were all read from a single sample in a study of blood T cell repertoires in COVID-19. Using immunoSEQ multiplex PCR, the repertoire was profiled, and TCRdb retains in-frame clones only, with some absent. The table includes more than 100,000 clones, around 89% detected once. The specimen was peripheral blood. All receptors come from a man aged 50-59 years with active or convalescent COVID-19.

The chain combines TRBV7-7 with TRBJ2-1; 11 bases fit TRBD1. Germline loops: CDR1 SSHAT, CDR2 FNYEAQ (reference sequence). The CDR3 consists of 16 residues. Trimming removed 6 bases from V and 4 bases from J; junction bases left unmatched: 8. For the CDR3, the DNA is TGTGCCAGCAGTCCAAGAGGACAGGGGGCTTACAATGAGCAGTTCTTC. This encodes CASSPRGQGAYNEQFF.

The chain joins TRBV11-2 to TRBJ2-4; 8 nucleotides agree with TRBD1. The ends lost 0 bases at V and 7 bases at J; junction bases unmatched: 8. The germline V gene encodes CDR1 SGHAT and CDR2 FQNNGV. This CDR3 is 16 amino acids long. The CDR3 DNA follows: TGTGCCAGCAGCTTAGATGGGACAGGCTCGTTGAACATTCAGTACTTC. Residues: CASSLDGTGSLNIQYF.

This sequence joins TRBV20-1 and TRBJ2-5, with D hard to call. CDR1 and CDR2 from the germline V gene are DFQATT and SNEGSKA (reference sequence). This CDR3 comprises 16 residues. Trimming took 3 bases from V and 2 from J, leaving 19 bases between them. The CDR3 protein is CSASRLQALKQETQYF. CDR3 in DNA: TGCAGTGCTAGTAGGCTTCAGGCTCTTAAACAAGAGACCCAGTACTTC.

The rearrangement uses TRBV5-1 and TRBJ2-3; D remains unclear. With 1 base removed from V and 5 bases from J, the gap between germline ends came to 11 bases. CDR3 length: 14 amino acids. Germline values: CDR1 SGHRS, CDR2 YFSETQ. This chain's CDR3 is CASSLLARGDTQYF. In DNA, the CDR3 is TGCGCCAGCAGCTTGCTGGCGAGAGGAGATACGCAGTATTTT.

This chain connects TRBV11-2 to TRBJ2-1, with a weak D call TRBD1 (7 bases). Germline CDR1 reads SGHAT; CDR2 reads FQNNGV. The V gene lost 0 bases and the J gene lost 7 bases, with 13 bases spanning the gap. The CDR3 consists of 15 residues. In DNA, the CDR3 is TGTGCCAGCAGCTTAGATGGGCAGGGGGGTAATGAGCAGTTCTTC. Its translation: CASSLDGQGGNEQFF. The full variable domain, its missing parts supplied by reference TRBV11-2 and TRBJ2-1, is EAGVAQSPRYKIIEKRQSVAFWCNPISGHATLYWYQQILGQGPKLLIQFQNNGVVDDSQLPKDRFSAERLKGVDSTLKIQPAKLEDSAVYLCASSLDGQGGNEQFFGPGTRLTVL.

This chain joins TRBV12-3 or TRBV12-4 and TRBJ2-5, with D hard to call. The CDR3 totals 13 residues. V was shortened by 5 bases and J by 5 bases, with 12 bases between the two germline ends. The CDR3: CASSPDSRETQYF. CDR3 nucleotide sequence: TGTGCCAGCAGTCCTGACTCTAGGGAGACCCAGTACTTC.

The DNA for the CDR3 is TGCAGTGCTAGTGTCCGGGATTTGAACACTGAAGCTTTCTTT. This codes for CSASVRDLNTEAFF. This chain uses TRBV20-1 with TRBJ1-1; no reliable D call. V lost 3 bases and J 0 bases, leaving 11 bases between the germline ends. CDR3 size: 14 residues. Germline lookup yields CDR1 DFQATT and CDR2 SNEGSKA (reference sequence).

This chain uses TRBV11-2 with TRBJ1-1; D is uncertain. CDR1 and CDR2 from the germline V gene are SGHAT and FQNNGV. The CDR3 is 14 residues long. V was pared by 0 bases and J by 6 bases, with 11 bases between. The CDR3 nucleotides read TGTGCCAGCAGCTTAGATTCAGCGGCCGCTGAAGCTTTCTTT. Residues: CASSLDSAAAEAFF.

The table lists this clone with a few counts. The chain couples TRBV3-1 (or the pseudogene TRBV3-2) to TRBJ2-5; the D gene is possibly TRBD2 (5 bases). V was cut by 0 bases and J by 6 bases, with 17 bases left in between. This CDR3 has 16 amino acids. In germline, CDR1 is LGHDT, CDR2 YNNKEL (reference sequence). Written as DNA, the CDR3 is TGTGCCAGCAGCCAAGAAAGGGCTAGCCGGGCGAAGACCCAGTACTTC. Translated: CASSQERASRAKTQYF.

This clone showed up just once. The chain joins TRBV7-9 to TRBJ1-3; 8 bases line up with TRBD1. This CDR3 spans 16 amino acids. Losses at the gene ends were 3 bases for V and 3 bases for J; bases not matched to a gene: 7. In germline, CDR1 is SEHNR, CDR2 FQNEAQ (reference sequence). CDR3 in DNA: TGTGCCAGCAGCTTTGAGGACAGGGAGGATGGAAACACCATATATTTT. Its translation: CASSFEDREDGNTIYF.

The chain is built from TRBV18 and TRBJ1-3, with a weak D call TRBD1 (5 bases). Germline V gene sequence: CDR1 KGHSH, CDR2 LQKENI. This CDR3 has 17 amino acids. Trimming left V 2 bases short and J 4 bases short, with 18 bases between. Here the CDR3 reads CASSPVKTVHSGNTIYF. Here the CDR3 DNA reads TGTGCCAGCTCACCAGTAAAGACAGTTCATTCCGGAAACACCATATATTTT.

The chain combines TRBV7-2 with TRBJ2-1; D possibly corresponds to TRBD2 (6 bases). Per germline, CDR1 SGHTA and CDR2 FQGNSA. V was trimmed by 7 bases and J by 2 bases, leaving 18 bases between them. The CDR3 has 16 residues. The CDR3 DNA is TGTGCCAGCACCCCATTGTGGCGGGGACCCTACAATGAGCAGTTCTTC. Encoded protein: CASTPLWRGPYNEQFF.

The chain uses TRBV29-1 and TRBJ2-3, with TRBD2 matching 10 bases. Per the germline V gene, CDR1 is SQVTM and CDR2 is ANQGSEA. Trimming removed 4 bases from V and 8 bases from J; junction bases left unmatched: 6. The CDR3 length is 13 residues. CDR3 DNA sequence: TGCAGCGTTGGGGCTAGCGGGGGTATTACGCAGTATTTT. Its protein is CSVGASGGITQYF.

J is TRBJ1-1 and V is TRBV7-2; no clear D. This CDR3 has 12 residues. Germline V gene lookup returns CDR1 SGHTA and CDR2 FQGNSA. V lost 11 bases and J 5 bases, leaving 15 bases between the germline ends. As DNA, the CDR3 is TGTGCCGGGAGTCGGGTGGGAACTGAAGCTTTCTTT. Its protein product is CAGSRVGTEAFF.